This is a list of T cell receptor beta chains from one sample in a study of blood T cells in healthy people across ages. TCRdb ran MiXCR on the 5' RACE reads and lists one entry per CDR3 protein. The repertoire consists of some 760,000 distinct CDR3 sequences, with approximately 25% occurring once and the leading ten covering more than 7.5%. The same sample was also used in a study of T cells of mothers and their children.

The source material was blood. These receptors came from a boy aged 5 to 17 in good health. Both conserved end residues are part of each CDR3. Each record gives: V gene, CDR3 protein.

TRBV6-5,CASKGVDGYTF
TRBV18,CASSPRVVSVRDSPLHF
TRBV6-2/TRBV6-3,CGTGRNTGELFF
TRBV4-1,CASSQAYWETQYF
TRBV19,CASSPQGIQPQHF
TRBV5-6,CASISPSGGPDGYTF
TRBV28,CASSLPGTGRETQYF
TRBV6-5,CASSYGVGSYEQYF
TRBV28,CASSPLLARVSNEQFF
TRBV7-8,CASSQPSAPERREQYF
TRBV11-2,CASSLARGQFPSCEQYF
TRBV3-1,CASTPGLAGEGEQFF
TRBV5-5,CASSTLGTGGPQETQYF
TRBV5-1,CASSVAYPSGNTIYF
TRBV6-2/TRBV6-3,CASSYLSGSYEQYF
TRBV5-1,CASSWGRGEIISYEQFF
TRBV3-1,CASSPRISSPEAFF
TRBV29-1,CSATGSNYEQYF
TRBV20-1,CSARGGASYEQYF
TRBV2,CASSTPRGREGVNEKLFF
TRBV20-1,CSAPRTDRWEQYF
TRBV15,CATSRGGVGYEQYF
TRBV3-1,CAGSPGDSSYEQYF
TRBV20-1,CSAREGQVSGGYTF
TRBV12-3/TRBV12-4,CASSLWQGNEQFF
TRBV18,CASSEHKNTEAFF
TRBV4-2,CASSQDLRGAQTQYF
TRBV5-1,CASSWGSGEQFF
TRBV12-3/TRBV12-4,CASLDRLTDTQYF
TRBV29-1,CSVRTSGGKSIQYF
TRBV7-9,CASSSRLAVGYEQYF
TRBV24-1,CATSDLTSTDTQYF
TRBV7-9,CASSSTGHSNEQFF
TRBV20-1,CSAGTSGAWEQFF
TRBV18,CASSQLPGPNTGELFF
TRBV7-6,CASRSDRGLGEQYF
TRBV20-1,CSARGGLAGVGGQFF
TRBV11-1,CASSLPFLEQYF
TRBV7-8,CASSLVPGHNTDTQYF
TRBV20-1,CSAKKTGTANTEAFF
TRBV5-4,CASSYGGQKFF
TRBV11-3,CASSPRTSGVDEQFF
TRBV27,CASRSPGSFFSEYF
TRBV28,CASFSSYNEQFF
TRBV3-1,CASSQGGGQTQYF
TRBV28,CASRLGQGGYNEQFF
TRBV5-1,CASSLDPVVGELFF
TRBV29-1,CSVELGGRNTEAFF
TRBV5-5,CASSLSGDYTIYF
TRBV4-3,CASSHPDSGNTIYF
TRBV20-1,CSAREDWTQYF
TRBV10-3,CATGTGESNQPQHF
TRBV12-3/TRBV12-4,CASSPPRGGVSGANVLTF